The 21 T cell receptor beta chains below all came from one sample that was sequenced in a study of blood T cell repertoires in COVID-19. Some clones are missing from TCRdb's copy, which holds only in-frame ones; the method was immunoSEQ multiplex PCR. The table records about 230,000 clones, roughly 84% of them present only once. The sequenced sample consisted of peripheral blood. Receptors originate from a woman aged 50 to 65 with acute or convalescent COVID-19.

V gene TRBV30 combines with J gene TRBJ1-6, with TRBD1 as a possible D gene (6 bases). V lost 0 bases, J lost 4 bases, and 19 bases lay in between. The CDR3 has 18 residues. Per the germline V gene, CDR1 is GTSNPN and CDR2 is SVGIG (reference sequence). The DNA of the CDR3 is TGTGCCTGGAGTGTTGCGGGGGCCCGAACAATTTATAATTCACCCCTCCACTTT. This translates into CAWSVAGARTIYNSPLHF.

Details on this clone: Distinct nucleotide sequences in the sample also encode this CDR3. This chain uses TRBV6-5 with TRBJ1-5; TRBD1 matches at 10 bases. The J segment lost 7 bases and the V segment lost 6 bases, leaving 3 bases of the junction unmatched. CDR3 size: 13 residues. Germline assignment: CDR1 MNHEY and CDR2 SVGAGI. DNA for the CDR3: TGTGCCAGCAGCCGGGACAGGGGACAGCCCCAGCATTTT. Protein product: CASSRDRGQPQHF.

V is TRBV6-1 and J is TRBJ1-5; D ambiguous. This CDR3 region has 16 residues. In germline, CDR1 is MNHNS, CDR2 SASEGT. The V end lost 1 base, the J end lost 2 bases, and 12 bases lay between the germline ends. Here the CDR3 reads CASSEGGGPGNQPQHF. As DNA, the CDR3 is TGTGCCAGCAGTGAAGGGGGAGGGCCCGGCAATCAGCCCCAGCATTTT.

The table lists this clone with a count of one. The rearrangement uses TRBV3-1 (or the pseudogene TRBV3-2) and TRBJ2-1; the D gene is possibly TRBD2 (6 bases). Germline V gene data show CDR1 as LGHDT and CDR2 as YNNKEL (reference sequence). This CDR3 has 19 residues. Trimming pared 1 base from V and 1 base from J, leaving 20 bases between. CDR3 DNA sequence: TGTGCCAGCAGCCAAGTCTTGACGGGAGTAGTCGGATCCTACAATGAGCAGTTCTTC. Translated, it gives CASSQVLTGVVGSYNEQFF.

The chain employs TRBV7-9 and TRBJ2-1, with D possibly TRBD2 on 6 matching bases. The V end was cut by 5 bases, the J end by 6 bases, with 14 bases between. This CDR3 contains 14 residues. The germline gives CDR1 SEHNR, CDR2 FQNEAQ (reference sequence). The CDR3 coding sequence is TGTGCCAGCAGCATAGGGAGGAAGGGCAATGAGCAGTTCTTC. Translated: CASSIGRKGNEQFF.

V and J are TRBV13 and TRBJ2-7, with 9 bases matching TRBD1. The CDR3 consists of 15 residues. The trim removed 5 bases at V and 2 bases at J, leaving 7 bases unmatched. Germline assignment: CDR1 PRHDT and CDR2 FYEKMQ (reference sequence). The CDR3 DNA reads TGTGCCAGCAGCCATTCGGGACAGGGAGCCTACGAGCAGTACTTC. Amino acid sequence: CASSHSGQGAYEQYF.

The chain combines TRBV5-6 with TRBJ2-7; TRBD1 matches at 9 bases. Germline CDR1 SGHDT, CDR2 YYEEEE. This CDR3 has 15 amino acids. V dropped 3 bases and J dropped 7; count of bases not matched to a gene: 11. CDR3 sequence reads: CASSSGTGLPGEQYF. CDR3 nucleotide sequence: TGTGCCAGCAGCTCGGGGACAGGGCTCCCAGGGGAGCAGTACTTC.

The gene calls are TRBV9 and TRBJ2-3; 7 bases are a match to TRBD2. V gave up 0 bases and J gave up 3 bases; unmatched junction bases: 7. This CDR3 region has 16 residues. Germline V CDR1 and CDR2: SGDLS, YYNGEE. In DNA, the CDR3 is TGTGCCAGCAGCGTAGGGGGAGGGCCTAGTACAGATACGCAGTATTTT. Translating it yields CASSVGGGPSTDTQYF.

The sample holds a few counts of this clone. The CDR3 sequence: CASRKGQGTRGYTF. Here the CDR3 DNA reads TGTGCCAGCAGGAAAGGACAGGGGACGCGTGGCTACACCTTC. This chain links TRBV28 with TRBJ1-2; 9 nucleotides align to TRBD1. The germline V gene has CDR1 MDHEN and CDR2 SYDVKM. The V segment lost 6 bases and the J segment 7 bases; nucleotides outside the gene matches: 9. This CDR3 has 14 amino acids.

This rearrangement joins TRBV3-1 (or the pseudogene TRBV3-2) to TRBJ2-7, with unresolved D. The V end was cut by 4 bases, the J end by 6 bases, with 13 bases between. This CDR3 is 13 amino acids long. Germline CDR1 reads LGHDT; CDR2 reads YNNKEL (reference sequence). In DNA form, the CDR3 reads TGTGCCAGCAGCCTACAACCTAGTCGCGAGCAGTACTTC. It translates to CASSLQPSREQYF.

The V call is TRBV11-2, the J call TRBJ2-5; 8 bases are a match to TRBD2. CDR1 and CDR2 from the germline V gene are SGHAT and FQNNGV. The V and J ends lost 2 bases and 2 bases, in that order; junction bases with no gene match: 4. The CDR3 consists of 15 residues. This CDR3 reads CASSLNPGGQETQYF. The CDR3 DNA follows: TGTGCCAGCAGCTTAAACCCGGGGGGGCAAGAGACCCAGTACTTC.

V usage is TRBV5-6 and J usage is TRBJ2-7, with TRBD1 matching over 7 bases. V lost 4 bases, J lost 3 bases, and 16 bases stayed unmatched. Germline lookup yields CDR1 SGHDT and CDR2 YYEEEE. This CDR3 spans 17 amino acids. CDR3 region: CASSPFPGQTLDYEQYF. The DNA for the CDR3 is TGTGCCAGCAGCCCTTTTCCGGGACAGACTTTGGACTACGAGCAGTACTTC.

The DNA of the CDR3 is TGTGCCAGCAGCAAGAGAAAGGACAGCATGGGTGGCTACACCTTC. Protein sequence: CASSKRKDSMGGYTF. The rearrangement links TRBV14 to TRBJ1-2, with D possibly matching TRBD1 (6 bases). The CDR3 covers 15 residues. Trimming pared 5 bases from V and 7 bases from J, leaving 20 bases between. Looked up from germline, CDR1 is SGHDN and CDR2 is FVKESK.

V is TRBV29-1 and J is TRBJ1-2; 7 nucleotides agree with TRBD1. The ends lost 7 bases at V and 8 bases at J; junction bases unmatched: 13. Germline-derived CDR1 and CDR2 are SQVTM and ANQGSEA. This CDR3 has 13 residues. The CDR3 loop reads CSADGRGLGGYTF. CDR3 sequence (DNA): TGCAGCGCGGACGGTAGGGGGCTTGGAGGCTACACCTTC.

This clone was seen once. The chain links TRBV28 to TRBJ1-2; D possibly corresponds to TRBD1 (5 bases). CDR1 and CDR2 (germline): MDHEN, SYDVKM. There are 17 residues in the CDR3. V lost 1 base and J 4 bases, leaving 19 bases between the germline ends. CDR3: CASSLFFLIDRIYGYTF. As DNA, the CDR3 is TGTGCCAGCAGTTTATTTTTTTTGATTGACAGAATCTATGGCTACACCTTC.

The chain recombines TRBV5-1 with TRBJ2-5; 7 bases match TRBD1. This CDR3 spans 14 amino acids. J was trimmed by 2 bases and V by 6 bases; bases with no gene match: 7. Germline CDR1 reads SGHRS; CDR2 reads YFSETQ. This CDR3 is CASTRQGIQETQYF. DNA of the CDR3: TGCGCCAGCACCCGACAGGGCATTCAAGAGACCCAGTACTTC. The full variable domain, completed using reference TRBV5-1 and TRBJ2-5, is KAGVTQTPRYLIKTRGQQVTLSCSPISGHRSVSWYQQTPGQGLQFLFEYFSETQRNKGNFPGRFSGRQFSNSRSEMNVSTLELGDSALYLCASTRQGIQETQYFGPGTRLLVL.

The CDR3 loop reads CAWSAPGGTLVLVHF. DNA of the CDR3: TGTGCCTGGAGTGCACCTGGAGGGACCCTAGTTTTGGTCCACTTT. This rearrangement joins TRBV30 to TRBJ1-6, with D perhaps matching TRBD1 (5 bases). Trimming shortened V by 1 base and J by 17 bases, and 24 bases separated the two germline ends. Germline values: CDR1 GTSNPN, CDR2 SVGIG (reference sequence). This CDR3 comprises 15 residues.

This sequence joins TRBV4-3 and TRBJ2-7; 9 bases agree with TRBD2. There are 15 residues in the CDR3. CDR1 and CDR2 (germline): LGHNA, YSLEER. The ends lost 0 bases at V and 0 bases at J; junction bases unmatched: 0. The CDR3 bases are TGCGCCAGCAGCCAAGAACTAGCGGGCTCCTACGAGCAGTACTTC. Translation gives CASSQELAGSYEQYF.

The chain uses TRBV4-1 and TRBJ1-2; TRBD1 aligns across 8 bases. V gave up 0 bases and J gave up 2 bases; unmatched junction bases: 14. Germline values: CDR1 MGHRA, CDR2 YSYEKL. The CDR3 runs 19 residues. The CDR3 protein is CASSQERRSGGEWNYGYTF. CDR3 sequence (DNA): TGCGCCAGCAGCCAAGAAAGACGGTCAGGGGGCGAGTGGAACTATGGCTACACCTTC.

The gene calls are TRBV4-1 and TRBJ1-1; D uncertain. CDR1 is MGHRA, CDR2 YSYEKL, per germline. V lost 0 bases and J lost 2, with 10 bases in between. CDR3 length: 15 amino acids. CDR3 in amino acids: CASSQESQVNTEAFF. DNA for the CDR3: TGCGCCAGCAGCCAAGAATCCCAGGTCAACACTGAAGCTTTCTTT.

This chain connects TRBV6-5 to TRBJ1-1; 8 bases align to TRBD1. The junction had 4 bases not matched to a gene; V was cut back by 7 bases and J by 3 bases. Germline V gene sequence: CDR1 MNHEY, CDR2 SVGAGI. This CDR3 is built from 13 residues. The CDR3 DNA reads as TGTGCCAGCACGGACAGGGAGGACACTGAAGCTTTCTTT. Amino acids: CASTDREDTEAFF.